This T cell receptor (beta chain) is drawn from a study of graft-versus-host responses after intestinal transplantation listed by TCRdb under 2021. Regarding the research as a whole: Recipients received multivisceral, liver-intestinal, or isolated intestinal transplants. Anti-thymocyte globulin induction was given to all recipients, followed by maintenance tacrolimus and steroids for 2 to 3 years. Graft-versus-host and host-versus-graft alloreactive T cell clones were tracked in the graft, circulation and bone marrow after intestinal transplantation using bulk TCR-beta CDR3 sequencing. To identify alloreactive clones, pre-transplant mixed lymphocyte reaction products were sequenced and compared with unstimulated pre-transplant donor and recipient T cells. A cohort of under 30 intestinal transplant recipients, including one retransplant, was enrolled, and a few patients lacking pretransplant specimens were excluded. A peak of at least 4% donor T cells among recipient peripheral blood mononuclear cells was the definition used for donor T cell macrochimerism. Rather than being sequenced by the commercial service, samples from three later patients were sequenced in-house on an Illumina MiSeq and processed with MiXCR. Points the paper makes about the study in general: GvH clones were detected in recipient bone marrow, and some of these GvH clones were observed earlier in ileal mucosa or blood, consistent with an intestinal mucosal origin. Early after transplant, peak levels of circulating GvH clones were found to be associated with declines in HvG clones. The conclusions were limited by the relatively low number and heterogeneity of the intestinal transplant patients. Patients with donor T cell macrochimerism had high GvH to HvG T cell clonal ratios in their allografts.

Comments on this clone: It lacks a known antigen. No base-level quality is on record; no much larger clone is a single base apart.

Inclusive of the bounding cysteine and phenylalanine, the CDR3 is 16 residues long. Kept here is only the CDR3 DNA, which spans 48 bases and is read in frame from base 1. V is pruned by 5 bases and J by 4 bases, leaving 10 bases of the junction without a gene match. According to the germline V gene (reference sequence), CDR1 reads SEHNR and CDR2 reads FQNEAQ. Read against the paper, the sample's time point label means: cells obtained before transplantation from donor or recipient. CD3+CD4+ and CD3+CD8+ populations were FACS-sorted from unstimulated pre-transplant donor and recipient cells taken from spleen or lymph nodes. Libraries were made using the immunoSEQ multiplex PCR assay. For most patients, genomic DNA was isolated using the Qiagen DNeasy Blood and Tissue Kit and was shipped frozen to Adaptive Biotechnologies for TCR sequencing. For most patients, high-throughput TCR-beta CDR3 sequencing of genomic DNA was performed by Adaptive Biotechnologies. Per the source publication's procedure: TCR sequencing data were retrieved from Adaptive's ImmunoSEQ software for more than 15 patients, whereas a few other patients were processed with MiXCR and VDJtools. To correct CD4 versus CD8 sorting errors, any sequence found in both subsets at a frequency ratio below 5:1 was removed. CDR3 nucleotide sequences shared by donor and recipient were removed because the origin of these sequences could not be assigned. To be classed as alloreactive, a clone needed at least 2-fold expansion over unstimulated cells and a minimum CFSE-low frequency of 0.002% (template counts) or 0.001% (read counts). Clones detected in sequenced pre-transplant spleen, lymph node, or MLR CFSE-low populations of the donor or recipient were defined as mappable. Cumulative frequency of alloreactive clones was calculated as a percentage of all sequences weighted by copy number. TCRdb stores this immuneACCESS table with in-frame sequences only. Part of the clones is absent; in the studies checked, under half of the shortfall reflects unresolved V genes, and no reason is known for the rest. For V, J and clone size, that table is used; D and trimming come from the DNA. Across this sample there are about 78,000 clones, with 90% seen only once. The ten largest clones take up less than 5% of the sample.

In this chain, TRBV7-9 is recombined with TRBJ2-1; 8 central nucleotides agree with TRBD2. The sample consisted of unstimulated CD8+ T cells sorted from spleen or lymph node cells, taken before transplant. This clonotype originated in a human donor who was the organ donor for an intestinal transplant. CDR3 protein: CASSPSGLALYNEQFF. Here is the DNA: TGTGCCAGCAGCCCCTCCGGACTAGCCCTATACAATGAGCAGTTCTTC.